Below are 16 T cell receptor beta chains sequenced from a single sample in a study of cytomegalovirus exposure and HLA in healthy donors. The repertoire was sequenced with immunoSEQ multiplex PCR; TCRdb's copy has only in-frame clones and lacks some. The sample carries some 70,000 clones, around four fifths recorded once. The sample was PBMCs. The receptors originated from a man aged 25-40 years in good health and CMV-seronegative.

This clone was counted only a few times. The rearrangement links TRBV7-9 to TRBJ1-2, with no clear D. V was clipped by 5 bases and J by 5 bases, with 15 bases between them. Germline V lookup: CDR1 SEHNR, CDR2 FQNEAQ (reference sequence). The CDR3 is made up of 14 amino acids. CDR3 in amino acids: CASSPMAARYGYTF. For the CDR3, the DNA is TGTGCCAGCAGCCCCATGGCGGCGCGTTATGGCTACACCTTC. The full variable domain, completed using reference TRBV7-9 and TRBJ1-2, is DTGVSQNPRHKITKRGQNVTFRCDPISEHNRLYWYRQTLGQGPEFLTYFQNEAQLEKSRLLSDRFSAERPKGSFSTLEIQRTEQGDSAMYLCASSPMAARYGYTFGSGTRLTVV.

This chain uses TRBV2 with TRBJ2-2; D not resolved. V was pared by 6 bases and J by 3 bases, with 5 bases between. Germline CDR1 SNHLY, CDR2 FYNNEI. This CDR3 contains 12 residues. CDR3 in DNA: TGTGCCAGCAGCTTCTACACCGGGGAGCTGTTTTTT. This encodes CASSFYTGELFF.

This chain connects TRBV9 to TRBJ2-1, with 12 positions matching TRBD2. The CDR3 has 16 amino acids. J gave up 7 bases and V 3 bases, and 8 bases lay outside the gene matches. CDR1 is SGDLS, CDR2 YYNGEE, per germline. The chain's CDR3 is CASSALAGGPLNEQFF. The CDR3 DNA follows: TGTGCCAGCAGCGCCCTAGCGGGAGGGCCTTTAAATGAGCAGTTCTTC. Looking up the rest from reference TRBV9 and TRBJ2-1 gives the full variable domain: DSGVTQTPKHLITATGQRVTLRCSPRSGDLSVYWYQQSLDQGLQFLIQYYNGEERAKGNILERFSAQQFPDLHSELNLSSLELGDSALYFCASSALAGGPLNEQFFGPGTRLTVL.

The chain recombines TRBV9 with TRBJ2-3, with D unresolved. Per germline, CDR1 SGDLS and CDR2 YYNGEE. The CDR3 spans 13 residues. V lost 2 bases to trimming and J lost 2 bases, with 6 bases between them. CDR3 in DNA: TGTGCCAGCAGCGTCGGTTTCACAGATACGCAGTATTTT. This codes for CASSVGFTDTQYF. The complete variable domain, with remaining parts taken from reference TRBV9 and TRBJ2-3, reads DSGVTQTPKHLITATGQRVTLRCSPRSGDLSVYWYQQSLDQGLQFLIQYYNGEERAKGNILERFSAQQFPDLHSELNLSSLELGDSALYFCASSVGFTDTQYFGPGTRLTVL.

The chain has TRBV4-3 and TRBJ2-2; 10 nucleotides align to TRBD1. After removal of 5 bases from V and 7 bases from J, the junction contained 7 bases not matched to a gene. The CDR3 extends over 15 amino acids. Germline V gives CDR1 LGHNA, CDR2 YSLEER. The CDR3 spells CASSSTTGGFGELFF. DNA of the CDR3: TGCGCCAGCAGCTCAACGACAGGGGGCTTCGGGGAGCTGTTTTTT.

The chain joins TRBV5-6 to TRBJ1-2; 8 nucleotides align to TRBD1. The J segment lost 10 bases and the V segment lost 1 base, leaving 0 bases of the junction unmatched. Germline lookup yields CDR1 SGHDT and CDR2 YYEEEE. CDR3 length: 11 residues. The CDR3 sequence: CASSLQGAYTF. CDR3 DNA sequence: TGTGCCAGCAGCTTGCAGGGGGCCTACACCTTC.

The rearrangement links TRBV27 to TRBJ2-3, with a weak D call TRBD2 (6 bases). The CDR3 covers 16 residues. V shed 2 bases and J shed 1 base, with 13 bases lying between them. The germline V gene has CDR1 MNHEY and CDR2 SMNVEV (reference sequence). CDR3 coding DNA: TGTGCCAGCAGTTTAAGGGTCCGGGAGCGCACAGATACGCAGTATTTT. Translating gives CASSLRVRERTDTQYF.

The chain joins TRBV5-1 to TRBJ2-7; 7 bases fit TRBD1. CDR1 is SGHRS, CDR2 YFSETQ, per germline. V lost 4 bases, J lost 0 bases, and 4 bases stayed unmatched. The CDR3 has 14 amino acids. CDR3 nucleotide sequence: TGCGCCAGCAGCGCCGGGACAGTCTCCTACGAGCAGTACTTC. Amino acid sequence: CASSAGTVSYEQYF.

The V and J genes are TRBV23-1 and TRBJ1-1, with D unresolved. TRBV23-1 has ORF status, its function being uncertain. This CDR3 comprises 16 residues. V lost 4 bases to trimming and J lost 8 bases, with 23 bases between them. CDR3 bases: TGCGCCAGCAGTCTACACCTTAGCACCACTACAATCGAAGCTTTCTTT. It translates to CASSLHLSTTTIEAFF.

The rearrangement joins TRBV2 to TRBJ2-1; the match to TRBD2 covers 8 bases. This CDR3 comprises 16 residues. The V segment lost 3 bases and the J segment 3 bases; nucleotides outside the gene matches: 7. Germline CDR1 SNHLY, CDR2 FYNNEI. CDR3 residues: CASSEPAGEDYNEQFF. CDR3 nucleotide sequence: TGTGCCAGCAGTGAGCCAGCGGGAGAGGACTACAATGAGCAGTTCTTC.

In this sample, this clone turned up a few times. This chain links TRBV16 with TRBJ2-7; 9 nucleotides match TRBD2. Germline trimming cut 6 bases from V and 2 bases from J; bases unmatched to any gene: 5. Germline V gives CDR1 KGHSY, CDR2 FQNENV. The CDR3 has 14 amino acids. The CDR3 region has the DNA TGTGCCAGCAGTGTCGGGACTAGCACCTACGAGCAGTACGTC. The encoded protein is CASSVGTSTYEQYV.

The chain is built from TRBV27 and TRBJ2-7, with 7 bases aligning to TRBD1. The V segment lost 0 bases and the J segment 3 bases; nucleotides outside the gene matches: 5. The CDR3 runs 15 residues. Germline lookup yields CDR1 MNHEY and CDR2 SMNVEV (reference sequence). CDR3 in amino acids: CASSLSLGTVYEQYV. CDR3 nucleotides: TGTGCCAGCAGTTTATCGTTGGGGACAGTCTACGAGCAGTACGTC.

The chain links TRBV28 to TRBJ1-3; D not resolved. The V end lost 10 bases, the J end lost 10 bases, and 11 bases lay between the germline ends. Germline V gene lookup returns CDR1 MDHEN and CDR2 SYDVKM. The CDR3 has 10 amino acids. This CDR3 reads CATRERTIYF. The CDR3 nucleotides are TGTGCCACCCGGGAGAGGACCATATATTTT.

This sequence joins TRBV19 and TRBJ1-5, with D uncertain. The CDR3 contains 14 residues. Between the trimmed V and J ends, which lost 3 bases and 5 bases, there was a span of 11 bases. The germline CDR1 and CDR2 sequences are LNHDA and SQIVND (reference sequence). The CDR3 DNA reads TGTGCCAGTAGTATCACGGGAACTCATCAGCCCCAGCATTTT. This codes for CASSITGTHQPQHF.

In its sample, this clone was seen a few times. The CDR3 loop is CASSQAATGALNQPQHF. Written as DNA, the CDR3 is TGCGCCAGCAGCCAAGCAGCGACAGGGGCCCTGAATCAGCCCCAGCATTTT. The chain has TRBV4-3 and TRBJ1-5; TRBD1 aligns across 8 bases. The CDR3 has 17 residues. Germline CDR1 LGHNA, CDR2 YSLEER. J gave up 4 bases and V 1 base, and 9 bases lay outside the gene matches.

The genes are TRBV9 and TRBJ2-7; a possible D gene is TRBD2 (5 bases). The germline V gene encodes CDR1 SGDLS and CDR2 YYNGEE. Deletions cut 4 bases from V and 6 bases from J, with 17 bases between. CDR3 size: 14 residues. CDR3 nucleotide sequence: TGTGCCAGCAGCCCCCTTCCGGGGAGCCTCGAGCAGTACTTC. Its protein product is CASSPLPGSLEQYF.